This T cell receptor beta chain came from a study of CD8 T cells in Susac syndrome. At the level of the study: There were Susac syndrome patients who were therapy-naive at blood draw, others on corticosteroids, and others on intravenous immunoglobulin alone.

Findings of the study overall: In TEMRA cells and active patients, CD8+ clonal expansion in Susac reached its peak.

TEMRA cells were FACS-enriched, and CD8+ and CD4+ T cells were isolated negatively. A note on this clonotype: Its antigen is not identified.

RNA totalling about 0.45 to 1 ug underwent reverse transcription with random hexamers. The amplification used immunoSEQ multiplex PCR on TCR beta CDR3; it spanned 54 Vbeta and 13 Jbeta. MiXCR was run by TCRdb on the immunoSEQ multiplex PCR reads, yielding one entry per CDR3 protein. Of around 95,000 distinct CDR3 sequences listed, nearly 97% are singletons. J lost 4 bases, V lost 4 bases, and 6 bases had no gene match. The CDR3 has 15 residues. Germline V lookup: CDR1 SEHNR, CDR2 FQNEAQ (reference sequence). V is TRBV7-9 and J is TRBJ2-3, with TRBD1 identical over 9 bases. The receptor was derived from a human donor with Susac syndrome. The sequenced material came from CD8+ T cells from PBMCs. CDR3 sequence (DNA): TGTGCCAGCAGCTCCTGGACAGGGGCCGCAGATACGCAGTATTTT. This codes for CASSSWTGAADTQYF.